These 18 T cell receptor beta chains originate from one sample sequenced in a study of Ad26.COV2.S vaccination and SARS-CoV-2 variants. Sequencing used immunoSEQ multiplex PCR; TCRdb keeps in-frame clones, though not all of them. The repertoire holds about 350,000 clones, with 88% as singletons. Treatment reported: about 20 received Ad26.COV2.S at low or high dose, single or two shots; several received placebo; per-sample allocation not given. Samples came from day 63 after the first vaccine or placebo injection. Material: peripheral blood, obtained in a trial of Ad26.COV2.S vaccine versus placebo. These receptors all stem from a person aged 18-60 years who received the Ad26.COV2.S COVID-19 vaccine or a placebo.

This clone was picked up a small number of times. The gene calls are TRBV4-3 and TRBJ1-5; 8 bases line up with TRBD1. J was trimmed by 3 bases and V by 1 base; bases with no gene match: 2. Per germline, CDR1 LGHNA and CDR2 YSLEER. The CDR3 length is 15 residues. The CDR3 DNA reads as TGCGCCAGCAGCCAAGGGACAGGGAACAATCAGCCCCAGCATTTT. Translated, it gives CASSQGTGNNQPQHF.

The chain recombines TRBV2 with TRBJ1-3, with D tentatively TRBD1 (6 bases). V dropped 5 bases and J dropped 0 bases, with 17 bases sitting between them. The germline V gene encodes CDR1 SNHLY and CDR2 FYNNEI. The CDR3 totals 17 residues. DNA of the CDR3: TGTGCCAGCAGTTCCCTGGACAGAGCACTCTCTGGAAACACCATATATTTT. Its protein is CASSSLDRALSGNTIYF.

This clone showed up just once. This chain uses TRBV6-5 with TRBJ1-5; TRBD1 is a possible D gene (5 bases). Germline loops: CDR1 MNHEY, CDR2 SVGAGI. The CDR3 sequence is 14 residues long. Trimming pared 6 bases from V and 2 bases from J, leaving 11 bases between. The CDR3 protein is CASSPTVRNQPQHF. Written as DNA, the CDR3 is TGTGCCAGCAGCCCGACAGTTCGCAATCAGCCCCAGCATTTT.

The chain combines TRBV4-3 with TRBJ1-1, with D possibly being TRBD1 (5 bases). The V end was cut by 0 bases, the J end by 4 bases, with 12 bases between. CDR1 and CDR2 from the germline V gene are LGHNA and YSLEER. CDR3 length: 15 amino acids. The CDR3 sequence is CASSQDYAGRTEAFF. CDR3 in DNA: TGCGCCAGCAGCCAAGATTATGCAGGGCGCACTGAAGCTTTCTTT.

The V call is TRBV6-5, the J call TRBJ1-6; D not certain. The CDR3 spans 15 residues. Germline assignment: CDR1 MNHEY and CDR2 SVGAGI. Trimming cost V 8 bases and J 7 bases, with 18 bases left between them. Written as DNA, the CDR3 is TGTGCCAGCCGAGTAATGTGGTCTAACAATTCACCCCTCCACTTT. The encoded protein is CASRVMWSNNSPLHF.

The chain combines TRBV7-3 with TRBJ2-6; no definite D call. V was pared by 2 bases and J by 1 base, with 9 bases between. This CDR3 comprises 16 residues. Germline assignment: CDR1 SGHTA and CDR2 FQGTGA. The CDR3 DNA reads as TGTGCCAGCAGCTTATCGGGCCAGTCTGGGGCCAACGTCCTGACTTTC. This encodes CASSLSGQSGANVLTF. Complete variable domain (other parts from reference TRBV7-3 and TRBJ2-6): GAGVSQTPSNKVTEKGKYVELRCDPISGHTALYWYRQSLGQGPEFLIYFQGTGAADDSGLPNDRFFAVRPEGSVSTLKIQRTERGDSAVYLCASSLSGQSGANVLTFGAGSRLTVL.

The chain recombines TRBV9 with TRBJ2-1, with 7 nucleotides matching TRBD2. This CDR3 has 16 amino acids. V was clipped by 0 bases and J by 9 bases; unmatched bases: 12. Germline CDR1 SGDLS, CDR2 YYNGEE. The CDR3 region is CASSVVPGLGSGEQFF. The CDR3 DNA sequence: TGTGCCAGCAGCGTAGTTCCAGGACTAGGATCGGGTGAGCAGTTCTTC.

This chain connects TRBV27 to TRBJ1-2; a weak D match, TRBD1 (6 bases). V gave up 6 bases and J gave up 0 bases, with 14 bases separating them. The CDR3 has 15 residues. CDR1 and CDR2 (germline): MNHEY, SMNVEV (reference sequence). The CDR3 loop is CASSPDRRTNYGYTF. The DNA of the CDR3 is TGTGCCAGCAGCCCCGACAGGCGGACTAACTATGGCTACACCTTC.

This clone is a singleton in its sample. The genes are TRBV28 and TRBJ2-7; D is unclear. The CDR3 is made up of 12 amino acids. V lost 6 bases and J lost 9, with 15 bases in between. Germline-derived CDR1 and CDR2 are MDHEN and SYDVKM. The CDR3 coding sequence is TGTGCCAGCAGCGATCAAGACATCGGGCAGTACTTC. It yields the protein CASSDQDIGQYF.

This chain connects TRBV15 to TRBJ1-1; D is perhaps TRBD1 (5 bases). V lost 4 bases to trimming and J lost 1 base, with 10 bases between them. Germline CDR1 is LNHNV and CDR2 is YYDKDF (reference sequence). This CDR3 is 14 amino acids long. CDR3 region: CATSIQGPNTEAFF. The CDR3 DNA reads TGTGCCACCAGCATTCAGGGACCGAACACTGAAGCTTTCTTT.

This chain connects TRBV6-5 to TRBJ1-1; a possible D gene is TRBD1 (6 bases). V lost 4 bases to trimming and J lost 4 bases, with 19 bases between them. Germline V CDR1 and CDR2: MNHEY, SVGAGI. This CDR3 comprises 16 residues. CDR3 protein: CASSLLAGVRSTEAFF. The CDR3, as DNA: TGTGCCAGCAGTTTATTAGCAGGGGTGAGATCCACTGAAGCTTTCTTT.

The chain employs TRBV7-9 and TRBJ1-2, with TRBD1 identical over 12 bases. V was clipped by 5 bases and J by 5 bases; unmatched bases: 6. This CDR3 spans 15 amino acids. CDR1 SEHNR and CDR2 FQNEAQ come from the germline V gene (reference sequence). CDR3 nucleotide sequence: TGTGCCAGCAGCCCACCGGGACAGGGGGCGTATGGCTACACCTTC. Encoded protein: CASSPPGQGAYGYTF.

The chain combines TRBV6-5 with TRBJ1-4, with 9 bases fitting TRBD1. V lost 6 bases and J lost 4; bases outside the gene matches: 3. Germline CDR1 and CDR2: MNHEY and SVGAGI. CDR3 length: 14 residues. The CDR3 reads CASSGTGNNEKLFF. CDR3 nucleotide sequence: TGTGCCAGCAGCGGGACAGGGAATAATGAAAAACTGTTTTTT.

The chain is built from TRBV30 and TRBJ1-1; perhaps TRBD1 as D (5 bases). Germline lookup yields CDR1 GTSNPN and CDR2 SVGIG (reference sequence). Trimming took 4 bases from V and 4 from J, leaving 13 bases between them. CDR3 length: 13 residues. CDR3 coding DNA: TGTGCCTGGACGTATCAGAGGGGCACTGAAGCTTTCTTT. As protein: CAWTYQRGTEAFF.

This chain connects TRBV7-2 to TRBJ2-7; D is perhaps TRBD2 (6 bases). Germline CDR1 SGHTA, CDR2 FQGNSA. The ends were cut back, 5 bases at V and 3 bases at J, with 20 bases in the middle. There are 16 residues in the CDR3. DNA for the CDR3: TGTGCCAGCAGCGGATGGAGGGACTTTCCTTACTACGAGCAGTACTTC. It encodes CASSGWRDFPYYEQYF.

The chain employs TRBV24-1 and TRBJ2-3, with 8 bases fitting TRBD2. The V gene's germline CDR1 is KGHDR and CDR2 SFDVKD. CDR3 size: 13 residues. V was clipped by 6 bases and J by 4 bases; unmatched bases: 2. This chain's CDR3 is CATSSGSADTQYF. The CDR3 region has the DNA TGTGCCACCAGTAGCGGGAGTGCAGATACGCAGTATTTT.

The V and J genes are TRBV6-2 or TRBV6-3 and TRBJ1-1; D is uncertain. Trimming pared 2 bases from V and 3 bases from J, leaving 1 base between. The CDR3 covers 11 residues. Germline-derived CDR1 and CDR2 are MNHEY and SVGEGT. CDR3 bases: TGTGCCAGCAGTTACGACACTGAAGCTTTCTTT. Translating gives CASSYDTEAFF.

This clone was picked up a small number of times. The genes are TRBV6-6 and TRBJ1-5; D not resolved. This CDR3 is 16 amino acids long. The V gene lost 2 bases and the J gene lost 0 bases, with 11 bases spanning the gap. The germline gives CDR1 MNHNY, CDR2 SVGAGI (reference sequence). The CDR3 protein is CASSYPGSNSNQPQHF. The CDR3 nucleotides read TGTGCCAGCAGTTACCCCGGGTCTAATAGCAATCAGCCCCAGCATTTT.